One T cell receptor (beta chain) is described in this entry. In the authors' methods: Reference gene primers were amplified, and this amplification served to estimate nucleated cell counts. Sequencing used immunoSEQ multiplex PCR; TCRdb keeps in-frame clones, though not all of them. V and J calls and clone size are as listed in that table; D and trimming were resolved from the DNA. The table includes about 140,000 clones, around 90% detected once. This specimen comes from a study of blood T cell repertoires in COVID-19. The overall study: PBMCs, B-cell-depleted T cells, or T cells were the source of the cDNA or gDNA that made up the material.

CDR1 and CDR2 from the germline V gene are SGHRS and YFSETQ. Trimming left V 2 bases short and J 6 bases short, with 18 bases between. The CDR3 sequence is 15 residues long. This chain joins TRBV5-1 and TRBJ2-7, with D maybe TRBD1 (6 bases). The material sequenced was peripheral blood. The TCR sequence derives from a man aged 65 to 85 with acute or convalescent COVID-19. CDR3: CASSLGVGGVGEQYF. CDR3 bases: TGCGCCAGCAGCTTAGGGGTAGGGGGTGTCGGCGAGCAGTACTTC. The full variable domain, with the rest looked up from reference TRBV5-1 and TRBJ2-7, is KAGVTQTPRYLIKTRGQQVTLSCSPISGHRSVSWYQQTPGQGLQFLFEYFSETQRNKGNFPGRFSGRQFSNSRSEMNVSTLELGDSALYLCASSLGVGGVGEQYFGPGTRLTVT.